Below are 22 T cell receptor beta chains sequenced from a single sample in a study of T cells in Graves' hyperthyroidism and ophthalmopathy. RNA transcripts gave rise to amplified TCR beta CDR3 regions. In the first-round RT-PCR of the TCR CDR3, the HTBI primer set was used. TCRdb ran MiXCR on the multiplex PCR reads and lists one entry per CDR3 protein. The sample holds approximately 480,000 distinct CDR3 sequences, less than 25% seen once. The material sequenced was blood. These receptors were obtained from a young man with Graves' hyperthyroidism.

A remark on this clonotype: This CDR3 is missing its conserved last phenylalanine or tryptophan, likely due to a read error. The CDR3 protein is CASSEASYEQYS. The CDR3 DNA reads TGTGCCAGCAGTGAAGCATCCTACGAGCAGTACTCA. V is TRBV6-1 and J is TRBJ2-7, with no clear D. Germline V gene data show CDR1 as MNHNS and CDR2 as SASEGT. CDR3 length: 12 residues. Trimming took 0 bases from V and 1 from J, leaving 1 base between them.

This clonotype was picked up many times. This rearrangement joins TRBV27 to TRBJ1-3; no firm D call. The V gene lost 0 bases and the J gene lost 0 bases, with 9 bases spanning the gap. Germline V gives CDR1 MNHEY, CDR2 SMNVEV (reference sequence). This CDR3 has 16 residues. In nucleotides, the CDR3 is TGTGCCAGCAGTTTATCGATTGGGGACTCTGGAAACACCATATATTTT. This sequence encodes CASSLSIGDSGNTIYF.

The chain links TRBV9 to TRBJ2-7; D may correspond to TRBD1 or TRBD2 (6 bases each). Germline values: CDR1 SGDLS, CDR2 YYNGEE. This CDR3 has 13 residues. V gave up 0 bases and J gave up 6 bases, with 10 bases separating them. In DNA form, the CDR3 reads TGTGCCAGCAGCGTAGAAGGGGGAGGCGAGCAGTACTTC. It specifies CASSVEGGGEQYF. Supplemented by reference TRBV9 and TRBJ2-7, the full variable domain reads DSGVTQTPKHLITATGQRVTLRCSPRSGDLSVYWYQQSLDQGLQFLIQYYNGEERAKGNILERFSAQQFPDLHSELNLSSLELGDSALYFCASSVEGGGEQYFGPGTRLTVT.

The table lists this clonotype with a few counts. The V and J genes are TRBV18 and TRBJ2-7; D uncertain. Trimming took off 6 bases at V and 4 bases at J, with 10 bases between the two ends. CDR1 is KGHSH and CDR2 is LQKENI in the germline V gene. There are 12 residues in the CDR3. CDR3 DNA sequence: TGTGCCAGCTCCAACGTTGTATACGAGCAGTACTTC. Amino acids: CASSNVVYEQYF.

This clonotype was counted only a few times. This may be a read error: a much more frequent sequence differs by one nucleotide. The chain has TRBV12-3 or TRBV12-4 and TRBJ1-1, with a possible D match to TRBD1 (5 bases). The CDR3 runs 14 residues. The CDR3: CASSPGEGYTEACF. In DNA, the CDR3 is TGTGCCAGCAGTCCGGGGGAAGGGTACACTGAAGCTTGCTTT.

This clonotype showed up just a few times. The CDR3 sequence: CASSPRLNDGYTF. CDR3 in DNA: TGCGCCAGCAGCCCCCGGCTAAATGATGGCTACACCTTC. This chain links TRBV5-1 with TRBJ1-2; the D is unclear. This CDR3 spans 13 amino acids. CDR1 and CDR2 from the germline V gene are SGHRS and YFSETQ. With 4 bases removed from V and 6 bases from J, the gap between germline ends came to 13 bases. Variable domain in full (rest from reference TRBV5-1 and TRBJ1-2): KAGVTQTPRYLIKTRGQQVTLSCSPISGHRSVSWYQQTPGQGLQFLFEYFSETQRNKGNFPGRFSGRQFSNSRSEMNVSTLELGDSALYLCASSPRLNDGYTFGSGTRLTVV.

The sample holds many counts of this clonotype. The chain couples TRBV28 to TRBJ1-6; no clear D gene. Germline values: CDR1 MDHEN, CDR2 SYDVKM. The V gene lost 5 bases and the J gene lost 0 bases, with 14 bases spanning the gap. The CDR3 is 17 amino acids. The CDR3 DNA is TGTGCCAGCAGTCCCTGGGCCGTGAGCTCCTATAATTCACCCCTCCACTTT. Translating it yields CASSPWAVSSYNSPLHF. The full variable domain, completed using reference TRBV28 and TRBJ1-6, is DVKVTQSSRYLVKRTGEKVFLECVQDMDHENMFWYRQDPGLGLRLIYFSYDVKMKEKGDIPEGYSVSREKKERFSLILESASTNQTSMYLCASSPWAVSSYNSPLHFGNGTRLTVT.

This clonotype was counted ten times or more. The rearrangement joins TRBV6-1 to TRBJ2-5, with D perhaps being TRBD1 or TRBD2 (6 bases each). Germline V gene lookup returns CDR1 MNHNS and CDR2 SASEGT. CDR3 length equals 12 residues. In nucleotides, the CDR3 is TGTGCGGCCGGAGGGGGGTCAGAGACCCAGTACTTC. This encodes CAAGGGSETQYF.

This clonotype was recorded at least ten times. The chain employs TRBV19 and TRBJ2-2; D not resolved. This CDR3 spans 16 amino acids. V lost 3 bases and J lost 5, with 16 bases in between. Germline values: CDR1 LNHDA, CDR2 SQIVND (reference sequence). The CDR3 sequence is CASSMSAILRTGELFF. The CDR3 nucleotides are TGTGCCAGTAGTATGTCAGCAATCCTTAGAACCGGGGAGCTGTTTTTT.

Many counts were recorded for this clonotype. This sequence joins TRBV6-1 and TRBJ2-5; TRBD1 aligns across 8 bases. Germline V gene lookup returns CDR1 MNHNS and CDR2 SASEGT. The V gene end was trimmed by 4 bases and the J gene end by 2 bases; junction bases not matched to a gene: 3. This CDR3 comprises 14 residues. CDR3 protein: CASSGDRPQETQYF. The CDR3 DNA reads TGTGCCAGCAGTGGGGACAGGCCGCAAGAGACCCAGTACTTC.

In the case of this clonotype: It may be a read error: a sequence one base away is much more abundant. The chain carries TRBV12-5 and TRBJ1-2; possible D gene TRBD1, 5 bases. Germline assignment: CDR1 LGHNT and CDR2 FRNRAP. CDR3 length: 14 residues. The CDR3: CASGDRDGYYGYAF. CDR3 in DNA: TGTGCTAGTGGTGACCGGGACGGGTACTATGGCTACGCCTTC.

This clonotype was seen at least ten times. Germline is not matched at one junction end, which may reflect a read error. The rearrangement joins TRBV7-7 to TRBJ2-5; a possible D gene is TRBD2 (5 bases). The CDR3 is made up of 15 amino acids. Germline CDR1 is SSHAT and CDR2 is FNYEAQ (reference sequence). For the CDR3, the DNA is TGTGCTAGCAGCCTCACGGAGGCAGGTCAAGAGACCCAGTACTTC. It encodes CASSLTEAGQETQYF.

The CDR3 nucleotides are TGTGCCAGCAGTTATTCGTGGGCTCTTGCCGGGGAGCTGTTTTTT. Translation: CASSYSWALAGELFF. The chain carries TRBV6-5 and TRBJ2-2, with unresolved D. CDR3 length equals 15 residues. V was clipped by 3 bases and J by 6 bases, with 14 bases between them. Germline CDR1 and CDR2: MNHEY and SVGAGI.

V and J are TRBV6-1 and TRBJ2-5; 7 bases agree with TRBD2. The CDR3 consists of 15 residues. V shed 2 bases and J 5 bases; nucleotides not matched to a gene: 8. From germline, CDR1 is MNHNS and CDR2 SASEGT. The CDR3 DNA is TGTGCCAGCAGTGAATACGGCGGGAGCGCGGAGACCCAGTACTTC. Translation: CASSEYGGSAETQYF.

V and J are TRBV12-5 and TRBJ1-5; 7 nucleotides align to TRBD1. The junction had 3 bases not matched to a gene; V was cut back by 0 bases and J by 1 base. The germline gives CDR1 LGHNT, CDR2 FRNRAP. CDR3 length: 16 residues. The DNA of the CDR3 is TGTGCTAGTGGTTTGGTCCGGGACAGCAGCAATCAGCCCCAGCATTTT. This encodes CASGLVRDSSNQPQHF.

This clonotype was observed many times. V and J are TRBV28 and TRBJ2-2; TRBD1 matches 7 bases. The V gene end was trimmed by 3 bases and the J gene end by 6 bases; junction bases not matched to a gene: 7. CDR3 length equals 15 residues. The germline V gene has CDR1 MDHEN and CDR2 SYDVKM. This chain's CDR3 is CASSFRDRAAGELFF. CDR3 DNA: TGTGCCAGCAGTTTTCGCGACAGGGCGGCCGGGGAGCTGTTTTTT. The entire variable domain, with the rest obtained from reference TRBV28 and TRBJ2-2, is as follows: DVKVTQSSRYLVKRTGEKVFLECVQDMDHENMFWYRQDPGLGLRLIYFSYDVKMKEKGDIPEGYSVSREKKERFSLILESASTNQTSMYLCASSFRDRAAGELFFGEGSRLTVL.

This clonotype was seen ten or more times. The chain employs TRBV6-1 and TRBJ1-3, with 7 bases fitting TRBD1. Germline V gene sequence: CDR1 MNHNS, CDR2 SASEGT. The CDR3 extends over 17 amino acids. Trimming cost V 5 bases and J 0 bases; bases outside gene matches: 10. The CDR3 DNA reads TGTGCCAGCAGTACCGTTTCGGGACAGAACTCTGGAAACACCATATATTTT. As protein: CASSTVSGQNSGNTIYF.

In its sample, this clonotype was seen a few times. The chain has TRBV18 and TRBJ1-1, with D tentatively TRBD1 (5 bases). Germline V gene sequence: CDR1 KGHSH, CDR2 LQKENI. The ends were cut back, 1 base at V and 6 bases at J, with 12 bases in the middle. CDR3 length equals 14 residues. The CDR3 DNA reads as TGTGCCAGCTCACCACAGACGGGGGAGGCTGAAGCTTTCTTT. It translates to CASSPQTGEAEAFF.

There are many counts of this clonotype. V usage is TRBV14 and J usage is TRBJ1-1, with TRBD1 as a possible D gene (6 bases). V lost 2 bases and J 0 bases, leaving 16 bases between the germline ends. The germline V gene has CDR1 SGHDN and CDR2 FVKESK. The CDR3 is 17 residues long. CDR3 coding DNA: TGTGCCAGCAGCCAAAATCTAGGGGGAAACATGAACACTGAAGCTTTCTTT. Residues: CASSQNLGGNMNTEAFF.

Written as DNA, the CDR3 is TGTGCCAGCAGCCACCGGGGGGGAAAAGCTTTCTTT. Encoded protein: CASSHRGGKAFF. The rearrangement links TRBV7-2 to TRBJ1-1; possibly TRBD1 for D (5 bases). V lost 5 bases and J 9 bases, leaving 13 bases between the germline ends. There are 12 residues in the CDR3. Germline loops: CDR1 SGHTA, CDR2 FQGNSA.

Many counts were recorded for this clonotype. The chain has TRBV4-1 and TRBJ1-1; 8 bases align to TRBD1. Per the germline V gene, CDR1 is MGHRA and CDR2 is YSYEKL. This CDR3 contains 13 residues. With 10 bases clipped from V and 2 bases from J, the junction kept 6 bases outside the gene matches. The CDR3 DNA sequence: TGCGCCACACGCAGGGGGCTTAACACTGAAGCTTTCTTT. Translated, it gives CATRRGLNTEAFF.

CDR3 residues: CAISYRGGDQYF. For the CDR3, the DNA is TGTGCCATATCTTACAGGGGCGGCGATCAGTACTTC. V is TRBV6-1 and J is TRBJ2-7; 7 nucleotides agree with TRBD1. CDR1 is MNHNS, CDR2 SASEGT, per germline. This CDR3 spans 12 amino acids. The J segment lost 10 bases and the V segment lost 10 bases, leaving 13 bases of the junction unmatched.